These 17 T cell receptor beta chains share one sample of origin, sequenced in a study of CD8 T cells in ankylosing spondylitis (dated by TCRdb to the late 2010s). Beyond this particular receptor, the publication reports: A TCR beta motif made up of several highly homologous amino acid variants appeared to be characteristic of blood from ankylosing spondylitis patients.

Their antigens remain unidentified. Library preparation was by 5' RACE. Data came from an Illumina HiSeq 2500. TCRdb reprocessing: public reads trimmed at Q25 with fastp, clones called with MiXCR, in-frame beta chains kept. CDR3 protein duplicates are merged, each entry listing the most common genes and DNA. This sample holds hundreds of thousands of distinct CDR3 sequences; approximately 17% were observed only once. The ten largest clones add up to approximately 1% of the sample. The specimen was blood, either unsorted or a sorted T cell fraction (not recorded which). All receptors derive from a male donor with ankylosing spondylitis.

The chain employs TRBV2 and TRBJ2-3, with TRBD1 as a possible D gene (6 bases). This CDR3 is built from 18 residues. The ends were cut back, 11 bases at V and 4 bases at J, with 31 bases in the middle. CDR1 is SNHLY, CDR2 FYNNEI, per germline. CDR3 residues: CARGTSGVLGAGADTQYF. CDR3 bases: TGTGCCCGCGGAACTTCCGGGGTACTAGGGGCAGGGGCAGATACGCAGTATTTT.

The table lists this clonotype with a few counts. The chain recombines TRBV6-1 with TRBJ2-6; D is possibly TRBD2 (5 bases). CDR3 length: 15 residues. Per the germline V gene, CDR1 is MNHNS and CDR2 is SASEGT. The V end lost 6 bases, the J end lost 0 bases, and 9 bases lay between the germline ends. CDR3 in amino acids: CASSDYSSGANVLTF. The CDR3 DNA reads as TGTGCCAGCAGCGACTACAGCTCTGGGGCCAACGTCCTGACTTTC.

This clonotype was detected a few times. V gene TRBV11-1 combines with J gene TRBJ2-7; possible D gene TRBD2, 5 bases. Trimming removed 1 base from V and 5 bases from J, with 24 bases in between. In germline, CDR1 is SGHAT, CDR2 FQDESV (reference sequence). CDR3 length: 18 amino acids. CDR3 amino acids: CASSLVVVLGAPGDEQYF. The CDR3 coding sequence is TGTGCCAGCAGCTTAGTCGTAGTTTTGGGAGCCCCCGGCGACGAGCAGTACTTC.

The table lists this clonotype with a few counts. The chain is built from TRBV20-1 and TRBJ2-7; 9 bases are a match to TRBD1. This CDR3 comprises 17 residues. Germline values: CDR1 DFQATT, CDR2 SNEGSKA (reference sequence). V lost 4 bases to trimming and J lost 6 bases; unmatched junction nucleotides: 19. As DNA, the CDR3 is TGCAGTGCTATTTCGGGACAGGGAGGGGGGAGTTCGGGCGAGCAGTACTTC. It codes for CSAISGQGGGSSGEQYF.

The V and J genes are TRBV4-1 and TRBJ2-5, with 14 bases identical to TRBD2. Germline loops: CDR1 MGHRA, CDR2 YSYEKL. Germline trimming cut 3 bases from V and 7 bases from J; bases unmatched to any gene: 7. The CDR3 is made up of 16 amino acids. Here the CDR3 reads CASSQGLAGVPGTQYF. CDR3 coding DNA: TGCGCCAGCAGCCAGGGACTAGCGGGGGTCCCAGGGACCCAGTACTTC.

The V call is TRBV10-3, the J call TRBJ2-7, with 7 bases lining up with TRBD1. V lost 10 bases, J lost 6 bases, and 12 bases stayed unmatched. The CDR3 is made up of 13 amino acids. The germline CDR1 and CDR2 sequences are ENHRY and SYGVKD. CDR3 amino acids: CATLGVAGGEQYF. The CDR3 coding sequence is TGTGCCACCCTTGGGGTAGCAGGGGGCGAGCAGTACTTC.

Only a few counts were recorded for this clonotype. The CDR3 sequence: CASSFTGGTGELFF. The CDR3 DNA reads as TGTGCCAGCAGCTTCACGGGGGGGACCGGGGAGCTGTTTTTT. This chain links TRBV5-6 with TRBJ2-2; 8 nucleotides agree with TRBD2. CDR1 SGHDT and CDR2 YYEEEE come from the germline V gene. The V segment lost 2 bases and the J segment 5 bases; nucleotides outside the gene matches: 2. The CDR3 is 14 amino acids.

In its sample, this clonotype was seen many times. The chain recombines TRBV29-1 with TRBJ2-7, with D maybe TRBD1 (6 bases). Germline CDR1 SQVTM, CDR2 ANQGSEA. This CDR3 region has 13 residues. Trimming shortened V by 6 bases and J by 4 bases, and 16 bases separated the two germline ends. The CDR3 is CSVKGGTSYEQYF. CDR3 sequence (DNA): TGCAGCGTAAAAGGGGGTACCTCGTACGAGCAGTACTTC.

The chain recombines TRBV20-1 with TRBJ2-3; D possibly matches TRBD1 or TRBD2 (5 bases each). Germline V lookup: CDR1 DFQATT, CDR2 SNEGSKA (reference sequence). The CDR3 loop spans 15 amino acids. V was trimmed by 0 bases and J by 2 bases, leaving 12 bases between them. The CDR3 spells CSARDPGTPTDTQYF. CDR3 sequence (DNA): TGCAGTGCTAGAGATCCTGGGACCCCCACAGATACGCAGTATTTT.

The V call is TRBV20-1, the J call TRBJ1-6; D unresolved. The CDR3 is made up of 16 amino acids. V shed 2 bases and J shed 5 bases, with 16 bases lying between them. Germline values: CDR1 DFQATT, CDR2 SNEGSKA (reference sequence). The CDR3 spells CSARTLRTADNSPLHF. CDR3 in DNA: TGCAGTGCTAGAACCCTACGGACCGCAGATAATTCACCCCTCCACTTT.

This clonotype was observed many times. J is TRBJ1-1 and V is TRBV6-1; possible D gene TRBD1, 5 bases. Trimming removed 7 bases at V and 4 bases at J, with 16 bases between. The germline CDR1 and CDR2 sequences are MNHNS and SASEGT. The CDR3 runs to 14 residues. This chain's CDR3 is CASTISGAGTEAFF. DNA for the CDR3: TGTGCCAGCACAATAAGTGGGGCTGGCACTGAAGCTTTCTTT.

This clonotype occurred many times. The V call is TRBV5-1, the J call TRBJ2-5; D uncertain. V was pared by 0 bases and J by 5 bases, with 8 bases between. This CDR3 has 13 amino acids. Germline values: CDR1 SGHRS, CDR2 YFSETQ. As DNA, the CDR3 is TGCGCCAGCAGCTTGGTGGTCGGGGAGACCCAGTACTTC. It is translated as CASSLVVGETQYF.

The chain is built from TRBV7-2 and TRBJ1-2, with D perhaps TRBD1 (6 bases). V lost 2 bases and J lost 8, with 15 bases in between. The CDR3 covers 14 residues. The germline V gene has CDR1 SGHTA and CDR2 FQGNSA. The CDR3 here is CASSLWRGAEGYTF. In nucleotides, the CDR3 is TGTGCCAGCAGCTTATGGCGGGGGGCAGAAGGCTACACCTTC.

In its sample, this clonotype was seen a few times. The chain joins TRBV6-1 to TRBJ1-5; D is unresolved. The CDR3 sequence is 14 residues long. V lost 8 bases and J lost 0, with 11 bases in between. The V gene's germline CDR1 is MNHNS and CDR2 SASEGT. CDR3 coding DNA: TGTGCCAGCTCGCTCAGATATAGCAATCAGCCCCAGCATTTT. Translation: CASSLRYSNQPQHF.

This clonotype appeared many times. This chain uses TRBV5-1 with TRBJ1-1, with TRBD1 as a possible D gene (5 bases). This CDR3 has 14 amino acids. Germline CDR1 is SGHRS and CDR2 is YFSETQ. Trimming pared 3 bases from V and 2 bases from J, leaving 11 bases between. This CDR3 reads CASSSQGSNTEAFF. The CDR3 DNA reads TGCGCCAGCAGCTCCCAGGGCTCCAACACTGAAGCTTTCTTT.

The chain recombines TRBV4-1 with TRBJ1-1; D gene uncertain. The CDR3 sequence is 15 residues long. V shed 4 bases and J shed 4 bases, with 16 bases lying between them. Germline-derived CDR1 and CDR2 are MGHRA and YSYEKL. CDR3 in amino acids: CASSPLPRQITEAFF. In DNA form, the CDR3 reads TGCGCCAGCAGCCCCTTACCGCGACAAATCACTGAAGCTTTCTTT.

The rearrangement links TRBV12-3 or TRBV12-4 to TRBJ1-2, with 9 bases that match TRBD1. This CDR3 has 14 amino acids. The trim removed 6 bases at V and 6 bases at J, leaving 8 bases unmatched. The CDR3: CASSGQGQRNGYTF. CDR3 nucleotides: TGTGCCAGCAGCGGACAGGGGCAGAGGAATGGCTACACCTTC.